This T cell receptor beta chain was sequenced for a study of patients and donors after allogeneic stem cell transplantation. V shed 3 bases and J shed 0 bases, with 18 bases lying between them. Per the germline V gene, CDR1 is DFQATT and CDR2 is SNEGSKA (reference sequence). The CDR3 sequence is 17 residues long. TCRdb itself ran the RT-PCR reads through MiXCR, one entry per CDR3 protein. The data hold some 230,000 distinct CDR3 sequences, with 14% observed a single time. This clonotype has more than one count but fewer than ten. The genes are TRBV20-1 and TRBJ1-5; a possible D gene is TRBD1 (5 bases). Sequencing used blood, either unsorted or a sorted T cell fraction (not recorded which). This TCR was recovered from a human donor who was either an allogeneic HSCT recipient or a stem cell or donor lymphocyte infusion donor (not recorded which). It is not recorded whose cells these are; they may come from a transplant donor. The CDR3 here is CSASGREWGDSNQPQHF. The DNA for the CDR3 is TGCAGTGCTAGTGGCCGAGAATGGGGCGATAGCAATCAGCCCCAGCATTTT.